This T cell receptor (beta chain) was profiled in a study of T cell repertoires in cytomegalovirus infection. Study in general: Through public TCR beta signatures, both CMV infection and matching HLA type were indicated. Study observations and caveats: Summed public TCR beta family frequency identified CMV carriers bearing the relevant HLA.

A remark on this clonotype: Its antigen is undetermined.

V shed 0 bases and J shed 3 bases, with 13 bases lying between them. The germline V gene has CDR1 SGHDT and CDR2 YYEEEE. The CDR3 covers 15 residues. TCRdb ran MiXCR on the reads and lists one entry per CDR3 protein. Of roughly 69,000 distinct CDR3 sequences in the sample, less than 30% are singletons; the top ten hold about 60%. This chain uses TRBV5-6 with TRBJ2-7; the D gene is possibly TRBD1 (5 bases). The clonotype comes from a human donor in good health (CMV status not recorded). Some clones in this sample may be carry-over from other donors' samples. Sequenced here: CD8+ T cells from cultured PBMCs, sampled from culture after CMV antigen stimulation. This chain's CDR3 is CASSLAQGSVYEQYF. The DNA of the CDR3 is TGTGCCAGCAGCTTGGCCCAGGGTAGTGTCTACGAGCAGTACTTC.